This T cell receptor (beta chain) came from a study of T cell responses to AZD1222 COVID-19 vaccine. This clone has a handful of counts. Its antigen is unidentified. Study-level points and caveats: Donors were mostly white British, more females; clonal diversity possibly underestimated. Two AZD1222 administrations were followed by greater Spike-specific TCR breadth and depth.

Clones were read by immunoSEQ multiplex PCR, and TCRdb kept only the in-frame ones, dropping some. Altogether about 62,000 clones are present, about 87% being singletons, with the ten largest covering just under 5%. In germline, CDR1 is WNHNN, CDR2 SYGVQD (reference sequence). There are 13 residues in the CDR3. V lost 0 bases, J lost 6 bases, and 7 bases lay in between. The receptor comes from an adult in good health. Material: peripheral blood, obtained on day 0 of AZD1222 vaccination. The gene calls are TRBV10-1 and TRBJ2-3; the D gene is possibly TRBD1 (5 bases). CDR3 DNA sequence: TGCGCCAGCAGTGAGTCGGGGCGGGATACGCAGTATTTT. It yields the protein CASSESGRDTQYF.